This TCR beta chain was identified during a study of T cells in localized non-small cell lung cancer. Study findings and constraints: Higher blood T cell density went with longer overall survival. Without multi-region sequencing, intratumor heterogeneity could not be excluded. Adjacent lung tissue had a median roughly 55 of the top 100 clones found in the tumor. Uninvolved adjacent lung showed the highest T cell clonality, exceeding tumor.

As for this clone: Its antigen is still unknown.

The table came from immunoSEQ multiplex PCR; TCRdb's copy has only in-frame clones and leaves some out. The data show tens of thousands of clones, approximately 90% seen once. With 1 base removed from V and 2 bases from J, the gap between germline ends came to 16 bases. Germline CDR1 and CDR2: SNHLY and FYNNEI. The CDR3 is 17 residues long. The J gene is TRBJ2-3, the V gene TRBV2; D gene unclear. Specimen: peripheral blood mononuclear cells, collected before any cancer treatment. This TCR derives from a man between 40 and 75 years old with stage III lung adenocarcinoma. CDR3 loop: CASSEVPPHIPTDTQYF. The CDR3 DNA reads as TGTGCCAGCAGTGAAGTCCCCCCACATATCCCCACAGATACGCAGTATTTT.